These 19 T cell receptor beta chains share one sample of origin, sequenced in a study of patients and donors after allogeneic stem cell transplantation. TCRdb processed the RT-PCR reads anew with MiXCR; each CDR3 protein has one entry. The sample has about 960,000 distinct CDR3 sequences; 18% are singletons. Specimen: blood, either unsorted or a sorted T cell fraction (not recorded which). These TCRs come from a human donor who was either an allogeneic HSCT recipient or a stem cell or donor lymphocyte infusion donor (not recorded which). It is not recorded whose cells these are; they may come from a transplant donor.

The rearrangement links TRBV7-6 to TRBJ2-7; D is unclear. The CDR3 runs to 14 residues. Trimming took 4 bases from V and 0 from J, leaving 10 bases between them. Germline CDR1 and CDR2: SGHVS and FNYEAQ. CDR3: CASSYYDTSYEQYF. The DNA for the CDR3 is TGTGCCAGCAGCTACTACGACACCTCCTACGAGCAGTACTTC.

The chain is built from TRBV12-3 or TRBV12-4 and TRBJ2-1; 9 nucleotides line up with TRBD2. CDR3 length: 16 amino acids. The V gene end was trimmed by 2 bases and the J gene end by 9 bases; junction bases not matched to a gene: 11. CDR3 nucleotide sequence: TGTGCCAGCAGTTTATCTGGCGGGGGGGCACCTGGTGAGCAGTTCTTC. It codes for CASSLSGGGAPGEQFF.

The V call is TRBV20-1, the J call TRBJ2-7; the D gene could be TRBD1 or TRBD2 (5 bases each). The germline gives CDR1 DFQATT, CDR2 SNEGSKA (reference sequence). The length of the CDR3 is 14 residues. The V and J ends lost 6 bases and 5 bases respectively, with 20 bases between them. CDR3 DNA sequence: TGCAGTGCCAGGGAGTCGGGGACCCTCGACGAGCAGTACTTC. This translates into CSARESGTLDEQYF.

This clonotype was picked up a small number of times. As DNA, the CDR3 is TGTGCCAGCAGTGAAGGCTTCGCCACTGAAGCTTTCTTT. Its translation: CASSEGFATEAFF. This chain connects TRBV25-1 to TRBJ1-1; D is unclear. Germline-derived CDR1 and CDR2 are MGHDK and SYGVNS. The CDR3 spans 13 residues. Trimming shortened V by 2 bases and J by 4 bases, and 8 bases separated the two germline ends.

At least ten counts were recorded for this clonotype. CDR3 sequence reads: CASSLDRYTEAFF. For the CDR3, the DNA is TGCGCCAGCAGCCTGGACAGGTACACTGAAGCTTTCTTT. The rearrangement joins TRBV4-1 to TRBJ1-1, with 7 positions matching TRBD1. The germline V gene encodes CDR1 MGHRA and CDR2 YSYEKL. This CDR3 has 13 amino acids. Trimming at V came to 4 bases and at J to 3 bases, leaving 2 bases not matched to a gene.

In nucleotides, the CDR3 is TGCAGTGCTAGGGGGTACGGGGGGCTGGTCGAGCAGTACTTC. Its translation is CSARGYGGLVEQYF. The V gene is TRBV20-1, the J gene TRBJ2-7; the D gene is possibly TRBD2 (7 bases). There are 14 residues in the CDR3. In germline, CDR1 is DFQATT, CDR2 SNEGSKA (reference sequence). V lost 3 bases, J lost 6 bases, and 18 bases lay in between.

This clonotype was seen at least ten times. This sequence joins TRBV27 and TRBJ2-2; 7 bases fit TRBD1. Germline trimming cut 6 bases from V and 0 bases from J; bases unmatched to any gene: 7. CDR3 length equals 16 residues. In germline, CDR1 is MNHEY, CDR2 SMNVEV (reference sequence). DNA for the CDR3: TGTGCCAGCAGGGTACAGGGGTACTCGAACACCGGGGAGCTGTTTTTT. It codes for CASRVQGYSNTGELFF.

The V gene is TRBV5-1, the J gene TRBJ2-1; D might be TRBD1 or TRBD2, each matching 6 bases. The CDR3 contains 12 residues. Germline V lookup: CDR1 SGHRS, CDR2 YFSETQ. V lost 2 bases to trimming and J lost 9 bases, with 9 bases between them. In DNA, the CDR3 is TGCGCCAGCAGCTTCCGGGGGCTTGAGCAGTTCTTC. It specifies CASSFRGLEQFF.

This sequence joins TRBV2 and TRBJ1-2, with a weak D call TRBD1 (6 bases). From germline, CDR1 is SNHLY and CDR2 FYNNEI. V was pared by 0 bases and J by 7 bases, with 15 bases between. The CDR3 is 15 residues long. CDR3 nucleotide sequence: TGTGCCAGCAGTGAAGCGCTACAGGGTTTAGGTGGCTACACCTTC. Amino acid sequence: CASSEALQGLGGYTF.

This clonotype occurred many times. The V gene is TRBV24-1, the J gene TRBJ2-1; 9 positions match TRBD2. V gave up 0 bases and J gave up 7 bases; unmatched junction bases: 6. Per germline, CDR1 KGHDR and CDR2 SFDVKD. The CDR3 sequence is 16 residues long. In DNA form, the CDR3 reads TGTGCCACCAGTGATTTGAGGCTAGCGGGAAGGAATGAGCAGTTCTTC. This gives the protein CATSDLRLAGRNEQFF.

V is TRBV11-2 and J is TRBJ1-1; D unresolved. Germline V lookup: CDR1 SGHAT, CDR2 FQNNGV. The length of the CDR3 is 17 residues. V lost 2 bases and J lost 2, with 18 bases in between. CDR3 region: CASSLISGGGPNTEAFF. The CDR3 DNA reads as TGTGCCAGCAGCTTAATAAGCGGAGGCGGTCCAAACACTGAAGCTTTCTTT.

The rearrangement uses TRBV7-3 and TRBJ2-3, with D possibly being TRBD1 (5 bases). Trimming removed 5 bases from V and 7 bases from J, with 10 bases in between. Germline CDR1 SGHTA, CDR2 FQGTGA. The CDR3 has 12 residues. CDR3 DNA sequence: TGTGCCAGCAGCCAAACAGGCCATACGCAGTATTTT. Translating it yields CASSQTGHTQYF.

This clonotype has just a few counts. The chain links TRBV12-5 to TRBJ1-1; possible D gene TRBD1, 5 bases. V lost 4 bases and J lost 10, with 10 bases in between. This CDR3 is 11 amino acids long. Germline V gene lookup returns CDR1 LGHNT and CDR2 FRNRAP. CDR3 in DNA: TGTGCTAGTGGTTATGGGGGGAGAGCTTTCTTT. It yields the protein CASGYGGRAFF.

The CDR3 DNA follows: TGCAGTGCTAGGATTTCGGCGGGGGCCCGCACAGATACGCAGTATTTT. It yields the protein CSARISAGARTDTQYF. The V and J genes are TRBV20-1 and TRBJ2-3, with D possibly matching TRBD2 (7 bases). Trimming left V 3 bases short and J 1 base short, with 17 bases between. The CDR3 runs to 16 residues. Germline CDR1 DFQATT, CDR2 SNEGSKA (reference sequence).

This clonotype was counted between two and nine times. The V gene is TRBV4-1, the J gene TRBJ2-1, with TRBD1 matching 8 bases. Trimming took 5 bases from V and 3 from J; bases not matched to a gene: 6. Germline V gene lookup returns CDR1 MGHRA and CDR2 YSYEKL. This CDR3 comprises 15 residues. The chain's CDR3 is CASSEDRAIYNEQFF. The CDR3 DNA is TGCGCCAGCAGCGAGGACAGGGCGATCTACAATGAGCAGTTCTTC.

The V and J genes are TRBV12-3 or TRBV12-4 and TRBJ1-2, with 7 positions matching TRBD1. V lost 6 bases to trimming and J lost 8 bases; unmatched junction nucleotides: 15. This CDR3 has 15 residues. Written as DNA, the CDR3 is TGTGCCAGCAGCAAGTATGACAGGGCCCTCCTCGGCTACACCTTC. Its protein product is CASSKYDRALLGYTF.

This clonotype was found a few times. CDR3 region: CASSLRGDDQPQHF. The CDR3 DNA follows: TGTGCCAGCAGCTTGAGGGGAGACGATCAGCCCCAGCATTTT. The J gene is TRBJ1-5, the V gene TRBV5-5, with D tentatively TRBD1 (5 bases). The V end was cut by 1 base, the J end by 5 bases, with 10 bases between. The germline CDR1 and CDR2 sequences are SGHKS and YYEKEE (reference sequence). The CDR3 sequence is 14 residues long.

The CDR3 reads CATCRDRQETQYF. CDR3 coding DNA: TGTGCCACTTGTCGGGACAGGCAAGAGACCCAGTACTTC. The gene calls are TRBV13 and TRBJ2-5, with TRBD1 matching over 8 bases. The V gene's germline CDR1 is PRHDT and CDR2 FYEKMQ (reference sequence). This CDR3 has 13 residues. The V and J ends lost 10 bases and 2 bases, in that order; junction bases with no gene match: 6.

This chain uses TRBV12-3 or TRBV12-4 with TRBJ1-4; the D gene is possibly TRBD1 (5 bases). V gave up 2 bases and J gave up 6 bases, with 10 bases separating them. The CDR3 has 14 amino acids. This CDR3 is CASSLMGEDEKLFF. The CDR3 DNA is TGTGCCAGCAGTTTAATGGGGGAGGATGAAAAACTGTTTTTT.